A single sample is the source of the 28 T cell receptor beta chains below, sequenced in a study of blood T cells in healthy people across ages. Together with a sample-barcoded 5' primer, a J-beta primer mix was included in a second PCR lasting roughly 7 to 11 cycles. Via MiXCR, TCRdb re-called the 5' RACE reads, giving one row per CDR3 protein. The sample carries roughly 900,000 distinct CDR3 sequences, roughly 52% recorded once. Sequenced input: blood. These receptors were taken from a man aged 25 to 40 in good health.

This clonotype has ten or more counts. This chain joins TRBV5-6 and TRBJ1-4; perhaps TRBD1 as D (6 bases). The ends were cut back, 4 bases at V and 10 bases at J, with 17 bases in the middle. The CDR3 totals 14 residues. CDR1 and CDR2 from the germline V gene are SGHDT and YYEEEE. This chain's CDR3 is CASSPAGQGGKLFF. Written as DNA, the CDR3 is TGTGCCAGCAGCCCGGCGGGACAAGGGGGAAAACTGTTTTTT.

CDR3 sequence reads: CASSPQVTNYGYTF. Written as DNA, the CDR3 is TGTGCCAGCAGTCCGCAAGTGACTAACTATGGCTACACCTTC. The genes are TRBV16 and TRBJ1-2; D is uncertain. Trimming took off 6 bases at V and 0 bases at J, with 11 bases between the two ends. CDR3 length equals 14 residues. Looked up from germline, CDR1 is KGHSY and CDR2 is FQNENV.

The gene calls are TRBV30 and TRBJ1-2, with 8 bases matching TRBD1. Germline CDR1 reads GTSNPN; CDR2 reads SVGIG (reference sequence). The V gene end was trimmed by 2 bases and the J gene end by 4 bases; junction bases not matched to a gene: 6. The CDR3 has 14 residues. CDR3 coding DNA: TGTGCCTGGAGTTCTACAGGGGGAGTCTATGGCTACACCTTC. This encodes CAWSSTGGVYGYTF.

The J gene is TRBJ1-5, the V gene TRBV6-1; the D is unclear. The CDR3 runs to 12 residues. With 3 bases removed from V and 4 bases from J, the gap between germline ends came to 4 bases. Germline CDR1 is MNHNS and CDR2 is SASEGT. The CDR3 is CASSEANQPQHF. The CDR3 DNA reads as TGTGCCAGCAGTGAGGCTAATCAGCCCCAGCATTTT.

Here the CDR3 DNA reads TGCGCCAGCAGCCAAGATGGCCTAGCGGGGGGGTCCTCCTACAATGAGCAGTTCTTC. It codes for CASSQDGLAGGSSYNEQFF. This chain links TRBV4-3 with TRBJ2-1, with 12 positions matching TRBD2. The CDR3 is 19 residues long. V gave up 0 bases and J gave up 0 bases; unmatched junction bases: 6. Germline CDR1 LGHNA, CDR2 YSLEER.

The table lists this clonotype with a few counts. CDR3 sequence (DNA): TGCGCCAGCAGCCATGGAGACAGGGATAATGAAAAACTGTTTTTT. This translates into CASSHGDRDNEKLFF. V gene TRBV4-1 combines with J gene TRBJ1-4, with 7 bases that match TRBD1. This CDR3 region has 15 residues. Germline CDR1 reads MGHRA; CDR2 reads YSYEKL. V was pared by 3 bases and J by 4 bases, with 5 bases of the junction left unmatched.

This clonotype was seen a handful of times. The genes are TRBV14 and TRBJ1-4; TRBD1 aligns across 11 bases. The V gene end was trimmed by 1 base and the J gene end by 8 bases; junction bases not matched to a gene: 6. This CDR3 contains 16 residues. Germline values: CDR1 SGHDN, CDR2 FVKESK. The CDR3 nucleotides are TGTGCCAGCAGCCAAGGGGACAGGGGGTTTGGAGAAAAACTGTTTTTT. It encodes CASSQGDRGFGEKLFF.

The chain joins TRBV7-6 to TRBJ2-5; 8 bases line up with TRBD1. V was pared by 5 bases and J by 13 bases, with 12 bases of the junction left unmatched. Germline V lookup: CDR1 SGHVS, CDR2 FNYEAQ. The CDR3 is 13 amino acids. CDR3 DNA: TGTGCCAGCAGCCGGGGACAGGACCGGGAACTGTACTTC. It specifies CASSRGQDRELYF. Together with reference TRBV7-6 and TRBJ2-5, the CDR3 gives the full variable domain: GAGVSQSPRYKVTKRGQDVALRCDPISGHVSLYWYRQALGQGPEFLTYFNYEAQQDKSGLPNDRFSAERPEGSISTLTIQRTEQRDSAMYRCASSRGQDRELYFGPGTRLLVL.

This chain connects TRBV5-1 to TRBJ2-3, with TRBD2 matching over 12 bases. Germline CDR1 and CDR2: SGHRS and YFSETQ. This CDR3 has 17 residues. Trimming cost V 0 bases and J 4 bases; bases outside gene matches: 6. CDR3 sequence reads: CASSLASSGGAADTQYF. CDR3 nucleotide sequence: TGCGCCAGCAGCTTGGCATCTAGCGGGGGGGCTGCAGATACGCAGTATTTT.

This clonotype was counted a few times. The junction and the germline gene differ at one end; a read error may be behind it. DNA of the CDR3: TGTGCCAGCAGCCAAACGGGACTTTCTTTAGAGTATGACTACACCTTC. Translated, it gives CASSQTGLSLEYDYTF. J is TRBJ1-2 and V is TRBV12-3 or TRBV12-4; perhaps TRBD1 as D (5 bases). This CDR3 is built from 16 residues.

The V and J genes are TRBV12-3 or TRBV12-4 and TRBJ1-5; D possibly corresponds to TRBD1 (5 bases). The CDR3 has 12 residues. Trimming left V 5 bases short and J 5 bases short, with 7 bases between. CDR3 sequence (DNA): TGTGCCAGCAGTCGGGGGGATCAGCCCCAGCATTTT. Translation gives CASSRGDQPQHF.

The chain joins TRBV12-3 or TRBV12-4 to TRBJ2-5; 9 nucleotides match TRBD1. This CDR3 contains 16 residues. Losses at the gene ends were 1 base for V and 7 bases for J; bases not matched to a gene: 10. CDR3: CASSLEGTGISGTQYF. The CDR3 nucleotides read TGTGCCAGCAGTTTAGAAGGGACAGGGATTTCTGGGACCCAGTACTTC.

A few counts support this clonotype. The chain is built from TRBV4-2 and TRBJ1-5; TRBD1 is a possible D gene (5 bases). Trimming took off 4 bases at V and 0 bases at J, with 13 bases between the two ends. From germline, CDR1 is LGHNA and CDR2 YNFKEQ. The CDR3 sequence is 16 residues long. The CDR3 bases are TGTGCCAGCAGCCCGAGGGACGGAACTAGCAATCAGCCCCAGCATTTT. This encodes CASSPRDGTSNQPQHF.

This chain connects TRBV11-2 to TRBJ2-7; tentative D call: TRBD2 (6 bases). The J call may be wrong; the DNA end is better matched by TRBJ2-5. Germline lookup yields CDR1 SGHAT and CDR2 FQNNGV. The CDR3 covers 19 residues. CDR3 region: CASSLEAWRGEDDRETQYF. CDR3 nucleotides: TGTGCCAGCAGCTTAGAGGCCTGGCGCGGGGAGGATGATCGAGAGACCCAGTACTTC.

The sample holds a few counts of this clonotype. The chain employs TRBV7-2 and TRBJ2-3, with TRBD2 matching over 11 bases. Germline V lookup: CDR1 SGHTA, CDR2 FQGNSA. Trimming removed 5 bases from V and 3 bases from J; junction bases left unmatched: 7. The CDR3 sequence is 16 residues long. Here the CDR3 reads CASSPTSGVGTDTQYF. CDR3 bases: TGTGCCAGCAGCCCGACTAGCGGGGTGGGGACAGATACGCAGTATTTT. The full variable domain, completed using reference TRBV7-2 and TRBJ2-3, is GAGVSQSPSNKVTEKGKDVELRCDPISGHTALYWYRQSLGQGLEFLIYFQGNSAPDKSGLPSDRFSAERTGGSVSTLTIQRTQQEDSAVYLCASSPTSGVGTDTQYFGPGTRLTVL.

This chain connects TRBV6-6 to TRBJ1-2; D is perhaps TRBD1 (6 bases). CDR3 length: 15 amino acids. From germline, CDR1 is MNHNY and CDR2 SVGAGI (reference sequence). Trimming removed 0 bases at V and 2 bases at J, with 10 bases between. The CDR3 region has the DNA TGTGCCAGCAGTTACTCCAGGGGCGAGAACTATGGCTACACCTTC. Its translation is CASSYSRGENYGYTF.

The CDR3 is CASRPTGLSGKLFF. Here the CDR3 DNA reads TGTGCCAGCAGACCAACAGGTCTCTCAGGGAAACTGTTTTTT. The chain links TRBV6-5 to TRBJ1-4; possibly TRBD1 for D (5 bases). The CDR3 extends over 14 amino acids. CDR1 and CDR2 (germline): MNHEY, SVGAGI. Trimming cost V 6 bases and J 11 bases, with 19 bases left between them.

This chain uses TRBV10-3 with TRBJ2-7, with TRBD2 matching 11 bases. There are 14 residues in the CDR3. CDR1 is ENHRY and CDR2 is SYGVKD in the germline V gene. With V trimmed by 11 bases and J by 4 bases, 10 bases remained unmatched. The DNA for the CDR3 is TGTGCCTCCGGAGAGGGACTAGCGGCGTACGAGCAGTACTTC. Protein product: CASGEGLAAYEQYF.

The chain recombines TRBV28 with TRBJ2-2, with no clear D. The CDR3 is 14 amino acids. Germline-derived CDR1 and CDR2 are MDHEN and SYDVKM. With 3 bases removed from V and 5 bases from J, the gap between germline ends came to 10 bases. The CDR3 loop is CASSFFGNTGELFF. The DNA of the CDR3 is TGTGCCAGCAGTTTTTTTGGCAATACCGGGGAGCTGTTTTTT.

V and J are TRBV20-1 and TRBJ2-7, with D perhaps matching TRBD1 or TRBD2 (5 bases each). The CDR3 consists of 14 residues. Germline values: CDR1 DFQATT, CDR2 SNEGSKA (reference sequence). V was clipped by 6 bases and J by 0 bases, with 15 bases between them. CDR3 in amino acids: CSAKRDENSYEQYF. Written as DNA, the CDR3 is TGCAGTGCAAAACGGGACGAGAACTCCTACGAGCAGTACTTC.

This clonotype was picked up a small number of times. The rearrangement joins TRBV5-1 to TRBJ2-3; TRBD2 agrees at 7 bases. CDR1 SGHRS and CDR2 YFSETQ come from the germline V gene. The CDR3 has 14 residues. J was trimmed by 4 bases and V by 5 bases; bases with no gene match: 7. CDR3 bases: TGCGCCAGCAGGGATAGCGGGCCCCCAGATACGCAGTATTTT. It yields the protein CASRDSGPPDTQYF.

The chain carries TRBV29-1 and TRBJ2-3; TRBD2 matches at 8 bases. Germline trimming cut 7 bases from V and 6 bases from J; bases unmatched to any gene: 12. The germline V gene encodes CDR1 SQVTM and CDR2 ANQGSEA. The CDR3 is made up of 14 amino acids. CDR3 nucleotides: TGCAGCGAAAGAAGAGCGGGAGTGACGGATACGCAGTATTTT. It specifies CSERRAGVTDTQYF.

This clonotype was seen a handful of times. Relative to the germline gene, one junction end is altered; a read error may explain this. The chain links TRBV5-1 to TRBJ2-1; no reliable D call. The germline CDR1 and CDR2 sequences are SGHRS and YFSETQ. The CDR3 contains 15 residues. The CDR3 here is CASSLERIESNEQFF. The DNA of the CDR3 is TGCGCCAGTAGCTTGGAAAGGATAGAGTCCAATGAGCAGTTCTTC.

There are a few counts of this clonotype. In nucleotides, the CDR3 is TGTGCCAGCAGTTATTTGACAGGGGGCATAGCCAAAAACATTCAGTACTTC. Encoded protein: CASSYLTGGIAKNIQYF. The chain has TRBV6-6 and TRBJ2-4; 10 bases map to TRBD1. Germline-derived CDR1 and CDR2 are MNHNY and SVGAGI (reference sequence). The V and J ends lost 3 bases and 0 bases, in that order; junction bases with no gene match: 5. This CDR3 has 17 amino acids.

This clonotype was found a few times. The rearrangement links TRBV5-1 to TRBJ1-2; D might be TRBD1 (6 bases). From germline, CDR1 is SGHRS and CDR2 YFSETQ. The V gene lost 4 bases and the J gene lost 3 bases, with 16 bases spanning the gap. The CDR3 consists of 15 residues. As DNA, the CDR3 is TGCGCCAGCAGCCCATCCGGGGGGCATGACTATGGCTACACCTTC. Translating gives CASSPSGGHDYGYTF.

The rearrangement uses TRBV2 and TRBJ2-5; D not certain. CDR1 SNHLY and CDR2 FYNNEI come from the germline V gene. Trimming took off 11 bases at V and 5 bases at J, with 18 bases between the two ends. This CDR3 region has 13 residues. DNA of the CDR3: TGTGCCTCAGCTGTCGCTAGTAGGGAGACCCAGTACTTC. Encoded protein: CASAVASRETQYF.

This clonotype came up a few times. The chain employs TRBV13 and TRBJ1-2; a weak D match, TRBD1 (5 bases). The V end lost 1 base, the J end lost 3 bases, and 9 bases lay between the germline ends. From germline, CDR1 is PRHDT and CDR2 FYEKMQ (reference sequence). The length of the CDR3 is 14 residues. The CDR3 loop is CASSLERGHYGYTF. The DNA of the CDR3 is TGTGCCAGCAGCTTAGAAAGGGGACACTATGGCTACACCTTC.

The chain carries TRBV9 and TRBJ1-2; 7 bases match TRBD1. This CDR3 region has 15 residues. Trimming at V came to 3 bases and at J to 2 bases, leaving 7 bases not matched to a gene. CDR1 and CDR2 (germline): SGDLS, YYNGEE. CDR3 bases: TGTGCCAGCAGCGCGAACCCGACAGGGAACTATGGCTACACCTTC. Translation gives CASSANPTGNYGYTF.